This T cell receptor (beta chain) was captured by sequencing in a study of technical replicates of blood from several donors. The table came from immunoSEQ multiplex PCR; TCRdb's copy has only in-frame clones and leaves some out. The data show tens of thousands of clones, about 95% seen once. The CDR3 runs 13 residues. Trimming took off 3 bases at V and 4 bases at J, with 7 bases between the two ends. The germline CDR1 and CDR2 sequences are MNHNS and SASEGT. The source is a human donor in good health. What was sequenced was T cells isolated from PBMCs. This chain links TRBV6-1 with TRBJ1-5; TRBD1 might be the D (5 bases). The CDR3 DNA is TGTGCCAGCAGTGAGACAGCTAATCAGCCCCAGCATTTT. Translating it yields CASSETANQPQHF.